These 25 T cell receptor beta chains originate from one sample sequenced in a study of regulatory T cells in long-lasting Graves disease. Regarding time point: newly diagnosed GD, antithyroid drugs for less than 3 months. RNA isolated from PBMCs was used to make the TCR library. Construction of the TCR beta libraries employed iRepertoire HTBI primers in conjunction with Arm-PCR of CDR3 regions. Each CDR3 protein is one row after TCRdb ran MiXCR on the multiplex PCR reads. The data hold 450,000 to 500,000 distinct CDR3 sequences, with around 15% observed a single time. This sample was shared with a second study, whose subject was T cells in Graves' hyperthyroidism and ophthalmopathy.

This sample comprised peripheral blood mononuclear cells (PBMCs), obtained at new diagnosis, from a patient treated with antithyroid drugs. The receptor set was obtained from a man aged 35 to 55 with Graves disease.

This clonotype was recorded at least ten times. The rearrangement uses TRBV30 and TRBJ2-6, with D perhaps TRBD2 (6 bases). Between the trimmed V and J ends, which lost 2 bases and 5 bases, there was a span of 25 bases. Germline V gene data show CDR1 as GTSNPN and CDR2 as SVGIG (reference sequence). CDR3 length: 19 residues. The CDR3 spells CAWSNRRAGTSKRANVLTF. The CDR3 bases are TGTGCCTGGAGTAATCGGCGAGCAGGGACTTCTAAAAGGGCCAACGTCCTGACTTTC.

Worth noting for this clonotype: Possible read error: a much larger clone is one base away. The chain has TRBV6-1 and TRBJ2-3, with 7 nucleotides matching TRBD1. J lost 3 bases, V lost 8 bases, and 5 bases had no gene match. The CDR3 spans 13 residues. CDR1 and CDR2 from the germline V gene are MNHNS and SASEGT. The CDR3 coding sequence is TGTGCCAGCGGCGGACAGGCAACAGATACGCAGTATTTT. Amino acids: CASGGQATDTQYF.

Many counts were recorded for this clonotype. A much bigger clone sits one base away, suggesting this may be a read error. As DNA, the CDR3 is TGTGCCAGCAGCCAGACAGCCAACTATGGCTACACCTTC. Translating gives CASSQTANYGYTF. The chain uses TRBV3-1 and TRBJ1-2; tentatively, D is TRBD1 (5 bases). Germline values: CDR1 LGHDT, CDR2 YNNKEL (reference sequence). V lost 3 bases and J lost 2, with 7 bases in between. The CDR3 spans 13 residues.

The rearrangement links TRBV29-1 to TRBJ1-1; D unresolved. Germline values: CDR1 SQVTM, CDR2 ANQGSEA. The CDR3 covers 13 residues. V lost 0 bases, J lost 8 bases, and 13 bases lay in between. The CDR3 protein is CSVEDPRGLEAFF. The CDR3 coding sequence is TGCAGCGTTGAAGATCCTCGGGGTCTGGAAGCTTTCTTT.

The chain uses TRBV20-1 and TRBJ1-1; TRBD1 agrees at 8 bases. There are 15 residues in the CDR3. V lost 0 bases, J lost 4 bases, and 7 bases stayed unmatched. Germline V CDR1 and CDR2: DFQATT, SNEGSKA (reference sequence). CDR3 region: CSARDRTGIGTEAFF. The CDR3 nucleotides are TGCAGTGCTAGAGATCGGACAGGGATCGGCACTGAAGCTTTCTTT.

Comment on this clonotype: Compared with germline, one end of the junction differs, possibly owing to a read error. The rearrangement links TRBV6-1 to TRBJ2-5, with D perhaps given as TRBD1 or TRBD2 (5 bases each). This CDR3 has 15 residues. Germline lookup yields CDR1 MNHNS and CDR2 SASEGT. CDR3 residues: CAISEGQPSQETQYF. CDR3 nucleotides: TGTGCCATCAGTGAGGGGCAACCCAGCCAAGAGACCCAGTACTTC.

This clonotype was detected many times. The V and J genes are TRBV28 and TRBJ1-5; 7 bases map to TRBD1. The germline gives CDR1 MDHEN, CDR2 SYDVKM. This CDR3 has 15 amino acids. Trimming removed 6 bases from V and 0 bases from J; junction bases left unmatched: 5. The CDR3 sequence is CASRDNRGSNQPQHF. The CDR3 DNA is TGTGCCAGCAGGGACAACAGGGGTAGCAATCAGCCCCAGCATTTT. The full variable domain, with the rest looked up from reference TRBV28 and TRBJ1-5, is DVKVTQSSRYLVKRTGEKVFLECVQDMDHENMFWYRQDPGLGLRLIYFSYDVKMKEKGDIPEGYSVSREKKERFSLILESASTNQTSMYLCASRDNRGSNQPQHFGDGTRLSIL.

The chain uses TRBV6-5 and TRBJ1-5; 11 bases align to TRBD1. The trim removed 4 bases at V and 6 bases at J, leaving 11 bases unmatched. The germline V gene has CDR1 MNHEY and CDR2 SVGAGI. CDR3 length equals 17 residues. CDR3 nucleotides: TGTGCCAGCAGTTCCGGACAGGGGGCGACTTTAGTTCAGCCCCAGCATTTT. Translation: CASSSGQGATLVQPQHF.

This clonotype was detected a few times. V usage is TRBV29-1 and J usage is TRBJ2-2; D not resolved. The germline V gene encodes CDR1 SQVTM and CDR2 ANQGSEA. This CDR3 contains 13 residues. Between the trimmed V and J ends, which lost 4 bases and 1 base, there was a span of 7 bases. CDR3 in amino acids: CSVVRENTGELFF. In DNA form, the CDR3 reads TGCAGCGTTGTGCGCGAGAACACCGGGGAGCTGTTTTTT.

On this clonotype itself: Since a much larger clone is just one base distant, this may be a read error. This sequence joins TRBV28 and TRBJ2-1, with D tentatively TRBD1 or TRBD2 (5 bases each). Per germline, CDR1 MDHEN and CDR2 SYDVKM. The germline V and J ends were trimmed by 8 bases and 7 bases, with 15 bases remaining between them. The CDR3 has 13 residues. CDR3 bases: TGTGCCAGCGGGGAGACAGTCGCTAATGAGCAGTTCTTC. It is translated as CASGETVANEQFF.

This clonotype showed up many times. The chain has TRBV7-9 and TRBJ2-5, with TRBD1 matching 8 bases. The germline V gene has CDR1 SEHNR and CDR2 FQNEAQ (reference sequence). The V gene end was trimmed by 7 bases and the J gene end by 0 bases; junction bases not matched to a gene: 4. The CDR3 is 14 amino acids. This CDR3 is CASTGQDHQETQYF. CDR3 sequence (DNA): TGTGCCAGCACGGGACAGGACCACCAAGAGACCCAGTACTTC.

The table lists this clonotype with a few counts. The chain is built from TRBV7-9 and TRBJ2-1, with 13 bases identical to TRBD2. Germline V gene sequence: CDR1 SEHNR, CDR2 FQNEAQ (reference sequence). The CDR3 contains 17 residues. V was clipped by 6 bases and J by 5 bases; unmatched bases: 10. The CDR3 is CASRSGTSGKRDNEQFF. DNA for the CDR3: TGTGCCAGCAGGTCCGGGACTAGCGGGAAAAGGGACAATGAGCAGTTCTTC.

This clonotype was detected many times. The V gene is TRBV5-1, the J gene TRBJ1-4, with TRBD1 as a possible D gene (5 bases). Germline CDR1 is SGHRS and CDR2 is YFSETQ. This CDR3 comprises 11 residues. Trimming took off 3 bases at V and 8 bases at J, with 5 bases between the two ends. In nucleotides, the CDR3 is TGCGCCAGCAGCTGGGGGGAAAAACTGTTTTTT. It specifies CASSWGEKLFF.

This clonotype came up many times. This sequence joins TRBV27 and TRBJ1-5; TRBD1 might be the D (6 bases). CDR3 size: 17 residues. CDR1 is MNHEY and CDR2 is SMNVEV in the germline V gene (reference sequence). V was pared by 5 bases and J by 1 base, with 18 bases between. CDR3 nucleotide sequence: TGTGCCAGCAGTCCCCGGACAGTCTTGGGAAGCAATCAGCCCCAGCATTTT. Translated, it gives CASSPRTVLGSNQPQHF.

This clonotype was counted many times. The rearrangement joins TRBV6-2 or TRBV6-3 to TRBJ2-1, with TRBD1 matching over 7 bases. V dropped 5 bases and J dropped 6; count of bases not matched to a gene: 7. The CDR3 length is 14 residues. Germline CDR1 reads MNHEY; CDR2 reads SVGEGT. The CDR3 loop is CASSDQDRFNEQFF. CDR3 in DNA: TGTGCCAGCAGTGACCAGGACAGGTTCAATGAGCAGTTCTTC.

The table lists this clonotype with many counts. The CDR3 bases are TGTGCCACCAGTGATTTGGCAGGGGAAGGGCGAGAGACCCAGTACTTC. Translated: CATSDLAGEGRETQYF. The chain recombines TRBV24-1 with TRBJ2-5; D possibly corresponds to TRBD1 (6 bases). Per the germline V gene, CDR1 is KGHDR and CDR2 is SFDVKD. V was cut by 0 bases and J by 4 bases, with 14 bases left in between. CDR3 size: 16 residues.

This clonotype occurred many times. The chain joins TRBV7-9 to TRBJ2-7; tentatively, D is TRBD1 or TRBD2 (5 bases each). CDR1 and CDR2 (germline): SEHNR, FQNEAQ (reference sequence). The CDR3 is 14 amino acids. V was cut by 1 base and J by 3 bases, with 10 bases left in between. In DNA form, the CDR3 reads TGTGCCAGCAGCTTAGATGGGGGATACTACGAGCAGTACTTC. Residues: CASSLDGGYYEQYF. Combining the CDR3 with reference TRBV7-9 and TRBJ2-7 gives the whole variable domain DTGVSQNPRHKITKRGQNVTFRCDPISEHNRLYWYRQTLGQGPEFLTYFQNEAQLEKSRLLSDRFSAERPKGSFSTLEIQRTEQGDSAMYLCASSLDGGYYEQYFGPGTRLTVT.

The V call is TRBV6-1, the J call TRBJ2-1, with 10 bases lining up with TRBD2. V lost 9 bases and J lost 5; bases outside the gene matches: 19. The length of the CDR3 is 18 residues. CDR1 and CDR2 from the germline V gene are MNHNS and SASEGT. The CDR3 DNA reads TGTGCCAGGCAAGAAAAAAGCGGGAGGGCTCGTATCCACAATGAGCAGTTCTTC. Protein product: CARQEKSGRARIHNEQFF.

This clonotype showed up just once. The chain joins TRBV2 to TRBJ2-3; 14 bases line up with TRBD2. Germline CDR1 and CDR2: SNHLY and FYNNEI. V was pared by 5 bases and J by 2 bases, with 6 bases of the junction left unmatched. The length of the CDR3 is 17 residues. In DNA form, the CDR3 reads TGTGCCAGCAGTAGAATGACTAGCGGGAGGGCCACAGATACGCAGTATTTT. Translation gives CASSRMTSGRATDTQYF.

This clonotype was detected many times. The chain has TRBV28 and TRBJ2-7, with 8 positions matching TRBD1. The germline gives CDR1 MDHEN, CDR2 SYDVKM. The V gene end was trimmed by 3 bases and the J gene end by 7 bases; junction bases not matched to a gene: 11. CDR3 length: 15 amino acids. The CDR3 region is CASSFLDRALGEQYF. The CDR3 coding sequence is TGTGCCAGCAGTTTCTTGGACAGGGCTTTGGGGGAGCAGTACTTC. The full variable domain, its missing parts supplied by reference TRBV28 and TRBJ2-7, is DVKVTQSSRYLVKRTGEKVFLECVQDMDHENMFWYRQDPGLGLRLIYFSYDVKMKEKGDIPEGYSVSREKKERFSLILESASTNQTSMYLCASSFLDRALGEQYFGPGTRLTVT.

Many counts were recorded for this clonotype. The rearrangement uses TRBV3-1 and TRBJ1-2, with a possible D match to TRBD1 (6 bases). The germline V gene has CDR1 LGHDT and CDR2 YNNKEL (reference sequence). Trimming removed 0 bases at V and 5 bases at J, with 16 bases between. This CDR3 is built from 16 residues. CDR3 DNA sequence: TGTGCCAGCAGCCAAGATTCTCCAGGGGCGTATTATGGCTACACCTTC. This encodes CASSQDSPGAYYGYTF.

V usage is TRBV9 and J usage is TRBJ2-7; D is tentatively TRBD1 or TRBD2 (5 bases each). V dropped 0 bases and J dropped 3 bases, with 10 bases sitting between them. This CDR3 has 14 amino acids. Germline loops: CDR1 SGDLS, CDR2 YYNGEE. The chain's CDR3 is CASSVARGDYEQYF. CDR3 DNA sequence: TGTGCCAGCAGCGTAGCTCGAGGGGACTACGAGCAGTACTTC.

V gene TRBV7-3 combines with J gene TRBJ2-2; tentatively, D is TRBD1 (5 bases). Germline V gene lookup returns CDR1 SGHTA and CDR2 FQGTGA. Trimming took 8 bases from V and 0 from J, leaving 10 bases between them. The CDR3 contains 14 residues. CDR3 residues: CASGDSANTGELFF. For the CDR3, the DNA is TGTGCCAGCGGAGACAGTGCGAACACCGGGGAGCTGTTTTTT.

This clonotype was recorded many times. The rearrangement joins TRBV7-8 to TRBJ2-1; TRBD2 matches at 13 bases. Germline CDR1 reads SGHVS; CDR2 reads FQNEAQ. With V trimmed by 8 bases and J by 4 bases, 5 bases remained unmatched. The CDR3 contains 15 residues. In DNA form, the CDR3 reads TGTGCCAGCCAACTAGCGGGAGGGATGTACAATGAGCAGTTCTTC. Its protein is CASQLAGGMYNEQFF. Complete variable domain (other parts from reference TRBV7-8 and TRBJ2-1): GAGVSQSPRYKVAKRGQDVALRCDPISGHVSLFWYQQALGQGPEFLTYFQNEAQLDKSGLPSDRFFAERPEGSVSTLKIQRTQQEDSAVYLCASQLAGGMYNEQFFGPGTRLTVL.

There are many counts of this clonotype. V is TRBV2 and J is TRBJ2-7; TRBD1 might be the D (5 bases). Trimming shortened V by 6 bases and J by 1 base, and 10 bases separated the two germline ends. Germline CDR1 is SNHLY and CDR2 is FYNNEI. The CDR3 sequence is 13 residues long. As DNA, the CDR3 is TGTGCCAGCAGATCCAGGGAATCCTACGAGCAGTACTTC. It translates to CASRSRESYEQYF. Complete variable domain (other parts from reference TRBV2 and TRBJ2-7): EPEVTQTPSHQVTQMGQEVILRCVPISNHLYFYWYRQILGQKVEFLVSFYNNEISEKSEIFDDQFSVERPDGSNFTLKIRSTKLEDSAMYFCASRSRESYEQYFGPGTRLTVT.